This entry lists 10 T cell receptor beta chains sequenced from one sample in a study of blood T cell repertoires in COVID-19. Clones were read by immunoSEQ multiplex PCR, and TCRdb kept only the in-frame ones, dropping some. The data contain 150,000 to 200,000 clones, about 89% of them singletons. The specimen was PBMCs or T cells enriched from blood (not recorded which). These receptors originate from a woman younger than 35 who had recovered from COVID-19.

This clone is a singleton in its sample. CDR3 nucleotides: TGTGCCAGCAGCTTACTGGCGGAGTCCTACGAGCAGTACTTC. Translation gives CASSLLAESYEQYF. This sequence joins TRBV7-2 and TRBJ2-7; D remains unclear. Trimming removed 2 bases at V and 1 base at J, with 9 bases between. Germline assignment: CDR1 SGHTA and CDR2 FQGNSA. This CDR3 spans 14 amino acids. Complete variable domain (other parts from reference TRBV7-2 and TRBJ2-7): GAGVSQSPSNKVTEKGKDVELRCDPISGHTALYWYRQSLGQGLEFLIYFQGNSAPDKSGLPSDRFSAERTGGSVSTLTIQRTQQEDSAVYLCASSLLAESYEQYFGPGTRLTVT.

In DNA form, the CDR3 reads TGTGCCAGCAGTTACCTTGGGACTAGCCTCTCCTACGAGCAGTACTTC. This translates into CASSYLGTSLSYEQYF. The chain is built from TRBV6-5 and TRBJ2-7; 9 bases line up with TRBD2. This CDR3 spans 16 amino acids. Unmatched junction bases numbered 5, after V lost 2 bases and J lost 0 bases. Germline CDR1 and CDR2: MNHEY and SVGAGI.

The rearrangement joins TRBV9 to TRBJ1-2; a weak D match, TRBD1 (6 bases). V was cut by 0 bases and J by 6 bases, with 15 bases left in between. CDR1 is SGDLS, CDR2 YYNGEE, per germline. The CDR3 totals 15 residues. CDR3: CASSVEGVIRDGYTF. The CDR3 region has the DNA TGTGCCAGCAGCGTAGAGGGGGTGATAAGGGATGGCTACACCTTC.

The chain links TRBV30 to TRBJ2-3; TRBD2 is a possible D gene (6 bases). CDR1 is GTSNPN, CDR2 SVGIG, per germline (reference sequence). The CDR3 is 14 residues long. V shed 4 bases and J shed 2 bases, with 13 bases lying between them. CDR3 nucleotides: TGTGCCTGGAACGAGCGGGCTCTCACAGATACGCAGTATTTT. Its translation: CAWNERALTDTQYF.

This clone showed up just once. This sequence joins TRBV14 and TRBJ2-5, with 8 bases aligning to TRBD1. Germline loops: CDR1 SGHDN, CDR2 FVKESK. The CDR3 covers 17 residues. The V segment lost 3 bases and the J segment 0 bases; nucleotides outside the gene matches: 9. The DNA for the CDR3 is TGTGCCAGCAGCCAGAGACAGGGGAATATGTACCAAGAGACCCAGTACTTC. Its translation: CASSQRQGNMYQETQYF. Full variable domain (missing parts from reference TRBV14 and TRBJ2-5): EAGVTQFPSHSVIEKGQTVTLRCDPISGHDNLYWYRRVMGKEIKFLLHFVKESKQDESGMPNNRFLAERTGGTYSTLKVQPAELEDSGVYFCASSQRQGNMYQETQYFGPGTRLLVL.

The chain joins TRBV5-1 to TRBJ2-7; D not certain. V was cut by 0 bases and J by 2 bases, with 9 bases left in between. The CDR3 spans 14 residues. Germline V gene lookup returns CDR1 SGHRS and CDR2 YFSETQ. CDR3 DNA sequence: TGCGCCAGCAGCTTGGTTTCTTCTACCTACGAGCAGTACTTC. Protein sequence: CASSLVSSTYEQYF.

This chain links TRBV3-1 (or the pseudogene TRBV3-2) with TRBJ2-3, with 7 bases that match TRBD1. With V trimmed by 3 bases and J by 2 bases, 8 bases remained unmatched. There are 16 residues in the CDR3. CDR1 and CDR2 from the germline V gene are LGHDT and YNNKEL (reference sequence). The CDR3: CASSQRGQTLTDTQYF. CDR3 DNA sequence: TGTGCCAGCAGCCAGAGGGGACAGACCCTCACAGATACGCAGTATTTT.

This chain links TRBV15 with TRBJ1-2, with D hard to call. V lost 1 base and J lost 7, with 10 bases in between. This CDR3 contains 13 residues. CDR1 is LNHNV, CDR2 YYDKDF, per germline (reference sequence). The CDR3 bases are TGTGCCACCAGCAGAGCGGGGTGGGCTGGCTACACCTTC. Protein: CATSRAGWAGYTF.

This clone was counted between two and nine times. DNA for the CDR3: TGTGCCAGCAGCTTATTGACTAGCTATTCCCCCTTGGATGAGCAGTTCTTC. Translating it yields CASSLLTSYSPLDEQFF. This rearrangement joins TRBV11-2 to TRBJ2-1; TRBD2 matches 7 bases. The CDR3 runs to 17 residues. V lost 2 bases to trimming and J lost 8 bases; unmatched junction nucleotides: 15. Germline lookup yields CDR1 SGHAT and CDR2 FQNNGV.

This clone was counted between two and nine times. The chain links TRBV27 to TRBJ2-1, with a tentative D call TRBD2 (5 bases). V dropped 9 bases and J dropped 4 bases, with 19 bases sitting between them. Germline V gene lookup returns CDR1 MNHEY and CDR2 SMNVEV (reference sequence). This CDR3 has 15 residues. Written as DNA, the CDR3 is TGTGCCAGTTCTCCGGGTCAGGAGGCATACAATGAGCAGTTCTTC. Its translation: CASSPGQEAYNEQFF.